The 22 T cell receptor beta chains given below trace back to one sample, sequenced in a study of blood T cell repertoires in COVID-19. Generated by immunoSEQ multiplex PCR, the TCRdb table keeps only in-frame clones and is missing some. The sample consists of roughly 310,000 clones, 88% of them appearing once. The sequencing input was peripheral blood. The origin of the receptors is a woman between 50 and 59 years old with active or convalescent COVID-19.

This rearrangement joins TRBV28 to TRBJ1-5; 7 nucleotides agree with TRBD1. The J segment lost 6 bases and the V segment lost 4 bases, leaving 9 bases of the junction unmatched. The CDR3 covers 15 residues. Germline V gives CDR1 MDHEN, CDR2 SYDVKM. The CDR3 is CASSSTNRGGQPQHF. CDR3 bases: TGTGCCAGCAGTTCCACAAACAGGGGAGGTCAGCCCCAGCATTTT.

The V and J genes are TRBV3-1 (or the pseudogene TRBV3-2) and TRBJ2-3; 14 nucleotides agree with TRBD2. J lost 1 base, V lost 1 base, and 19 bases had no gene match. Germline CDR1 LGHDT, CDR2 YNNKEL (reference sequence). The CDR3 has 23 residues. Written as DNA, the CDR3 is TGTGCCAGCAGCCAAGTACGACCCGGGACTAGCGGGAGAGGGGTCCGGGGCACAGATACGCAGTATTTT. Amino acid sequence: CASSQVRPGTSGRGVRGTDTQYF.

The V and J genes are TRBV21-1 and TRBJ2-5; TRBD2 is the table's D call, not checked against the DNA. TRBV21-1 represents a pseudogene. CDR3 length equals 18 residues. CDR3 bases: TGTGCCAGCAGCAAAGCTTCAAGGAACCGGGAAGGCCAAGAGACCCAGTACTTC. Encoded protein: CASSKASRNREGQETQYF.

The chain recombines TRBV7-9 with TRBJ1-2, with D uncertain. V lost 5 bases and J 8 bases, leaving 12 bases between the germline ends. The germline gives CDR1 SEHNR, CDR2 FQNEAQ (reference sequence). The CDR3 contains 12 residues. This CDR3 reads CASSPERGGYTF. The CDR3 DNA follows: TGTGCCAGCAGCCCAGAACGGGGAGGCTACACCTTC.

The rearrangement uses TRBV7-2 and TRBJ2-2, with 7 nucleotides matching TRBD1. The CDR3 contains 14 residues. Germline V lookup: CDR1 SGHTA, CDR2 FQGNSA. Trimming at V came to 5 bases and at J to 6 bases, leaving 6 bases not matched to a gene. In DNA, the CDR3 is TGTGCCAGCAGCCAGCGGACAGGCCCCGGGGAGCTGTTTTTT. Translating it yields CASSQRTGPGELFF.

This rearrangement joins TRBV28 to TRBJ1-3, with 9 bases identical to TRBD1. V was pared by 6 bases and J by 0 bases, with 15 bases of the junction left unmatched. This CDR3 spans 19 amino acids. Germline assignment: CDR1 MDHEN and CDR2 SYDVKM. CDR3 nucleotides: TGTGCCAGCAGCCTGCCCGGGACAGGGATGTGGGCCTCTGGAAACACCATATATTTT. This encodes CASSLPGTGMWASGNTIYF.

The chain couples TRBV29-1 to TRBJ2-1; D is unclear. V was cut by 4 bases and J by 5 bases, with 15 bases left in between. This CDR3 is 14 amino acids long. CDR1 and CDR2 from the germline V gene are SQVTM and ANQGSEA. The CDR3: CSVVRLELHNEQFF. The CDR3, as DNA: TGCAGCGTTGTGAGACTGGAGCTACACAATGAGCAGTTCTTC.

V is TRBV15 and J is TRBJ2-7; 7 bases match TRBD2. CDR3 size: 15 residues. The germline V gene encodes CDR1 LNHNV and CDR2 YYDKDF (reference sequence). J lost 2 bases, V lost 1 base, and 5 bases had no gene match. CDR3 DNA sequence: TGTGCCACCAGCAGAGTGCGGGAGACCACCTACGAGCAGTACTTC. As protein: CATSRVRETTYEQYF.

The gene calls are TRBV2 and TRBJ2-3, with 13 positions matching TRBD2. Germline V lookup: CDR1 SNHLY, CDR2 FYNNEI. With V trimmed by 4 bases and J by 9 bases, 7 bases remained unmatched. This CDR3 is built from 15 residues. CDR3 in amino acids: CASSGTSGSPDTQYF. Written as DNA, the CDR3 is TGTGCCAGCAGTGGGACTAGCGGGAGCCCTGACACGCAGTATTTT.

The chain recombines TRBV21-1 with TRBJ1-6; TRBD1 is the table's D call and was not checked against the DNA. TRBV21-1 is a listed pseudogene. This CDR3 comprises 15 residues. CDR3 sequence (DNA): TGTGCCAGCAGCATGTTCAGGACAGGGTATTCACCCCTCCACTTT. Its translation: CASSMFRTGYSPLHF.

This clone showed up just a few times. The chain employs TRBV27 and TRBJ1-4; D is possibly TRBD1 (5 bases). The germline V gene has CDR1 MNHEY and CDR2 SMNVEV (reference sequence). The CDR3 is made up of 16 amino acids. Trimming removed 6 bases from V and 0 bases from J, with 14 bases in between. CDR3 loop: CASSPITGSTNEKLFF. The DNA of the CDR3 is TGTGCCAGCAGCCCGATAACAGGATCAACTAATGAAAAACTGTTTTTT.

The rearrangement links TRBV29-1 to TRBJ1-1, with 7 positions matching TRBD1. J gave up 7 bases and V 8 bases, and 7 bases lay outside the gene matches. The germline gives CDR1 SQVTM, CDR2 ANQGSEA. This CDR3 is 11 amino acids long. CDR3 amino acids: CSYRQGGEAFF. In nucleotides, the CDR3 is TGCAGCTATAGACAGGGAGGTGAAGCTTTCTTT. Full variable domain (outside the CDR3, taken from reference TRBV29-1 and TRBJ1-1): SAVISQKPSRDICQRGTSLTIQCQVDSQVTMMFWYRQQPGQSLTLIATANQGSEATYESGFVIDKFPISRPNLTFSTLTVSNMSPEDSSIYLCSYRQGGEAFFGQGTRLTVV.

The chain is built from TRBV24-1 and TRBJ2-6; a possible D gene is TRBD1 (5 bases). Deletions cut 4 bases from V and 2 bases from J, with 26 bases between. The CDR3 loop spans 21 amino acids. Germline V gene lookup returns CDR1 KGHDR and CDR2 SFDVKD. The CDR3 nucleotides read TGTGCCACCAGTGACTCCCTAAGGGCAGGGCGCACTCCACCTGGGGCCAACGTCCTGACTTTC. This codes for CATSDSLRAGRTPPGANVLTF.

A single count supports this clone. V usage is TRBV15 and J usage is TRBJ2-2, with D tentatively TRBD1 (6 bases). The V end was cut by 1 base, the J end by 3 bases, with 12 bases between. The CDR3 contains 16 residues. Germline loops: CDR1 LNHNV, CDR2 YYDKDF (reference sequence). CDR3 nucleotide sequence: TGTGCCACCAGCAGAGGCAGGGGAGTATACACCGGGGAGCTGTTTTTT. This codes for CATSRGRGVYTGELFF.

This clone appeared a single time. This chain links TRBV19 with TRBJ1-1; maybe TRBD1 (5 bases). The CDR3 has 14 residues. Deletions cut 1 base from V and 2 bases from J, with 8 bases between. The V gene's germline CDR1 is LNHDA and CDR2 SQIVND (reference sequence). This chain's CDR3 is CASSIAGTNTEAFF. The CDR3 coding sequence is TGTGCCAGTAGTATAGCGGGGACTAACACTGAAGCTTTCTTT.

This clone was recorded only once. The CDR3 bases are TGTGCCACCACCTCCCTCAGGGTCCGGGACAGAATGAGCTCCTATAATTCACCCCTCCACTTT. Translating it yields CATTSLRVRDRMSSYNSPLHF. The chain carries TRBV4-2 and TRBJ1-6, with 7 bases aligning to TRBD1. CDR3 length: 21 amino acids. V trimming: 10 bases; J trimming: 0 bases; junction bases outside the gene matches: 24. Germline V gene lookup returns CDR1 LGHNA and CDR2 YNFKEQ.

Comments on this clone: Different DNA sequences within this sample yield the same CDR3. The V gene is TRBV29-1, the J gene TRBJ1-2, with TRBD1 matching 7 bases. After removal of 5 bases from V and 4 bases from J, the junction contained 7 bases not matched to a gene. The CDR3 length is 13 residues. In germline, CDR1 is SQVTM, CDR2 ANQGSEA. The CDR3 sequence: CSVLGDSGYGYTF. CDR3 in DNA: TGCAGCGTTCTAGGGGACAGCGGCTATGGCTACACCTTC.

The table lists this clone with a count of one. The chain has TRBV9 and TRBJ1-1; the match to TRBD1 covers 8 bases. CDR3 length equals 15 residues. Looked up from germline, CDR1 is SGDLS and CDR2 is YYNGEE. Losses at the gene ends were 3 bases for V and 5 bases for J; bases not matched to a gene: 9. CDR3 sequence: CASSAGQGAWTEAFF. In DNA, the CDR3 is TGTGCCAGCAGCGCCGGACAGGGCGCGTGGACTGAAGCTTTCTTT.

The chain recombines TRBV7-2 with TRBJ2-7, with 13 bases aligning to TRBD2. The germline V gene encodes CDR1 SGHTA and CDR2 FQGNSA. V trimming: 5 bases; J trimming: 4 bases; junction bases outside the gene matches: 5. This CDR3 comprises 15 residues. CDR3 amino acids: CASSPGLAGIYEQYF. The CDR3 DNA sequence: TGTGCCAGCAGCCCGGGACTAGCGGGAATTTACGAGCAGTACTTC.

The chain has TRBV27 and TRBJ2-3; D is unclear. With 3 bases removed from V and 2 bases from J, the gap between germline ends came to 6 bases. The CDR3 consists of 13 residues. The V gene's germline CDR1 is MNHEY and CDR2 SMNVEV (reference sequence). CDR3 region: CASSLGLTDTQYF. The CDR3 nucleotides read TGTGCCAGCAGTTTGGGCCTCACAGATACGCAGTATTTT.

This rearrangement joins TRBV9 to TRBJ2-3, with D possibly matching TRBD2 (5 bases). CDR3 length equals 11 residues. Trimming took off 4 bases at V and 10 bases at J, with 10 bases between the two ends. Germline CDR1 reads SGDLS; CDR2 reads YYNGEE. Written as DNA, the CDR3 is TGTGCCAGCAGCCAGGAGGACGCGCAGTATTTT. As protein: CASSQEDAQYF.

V usage is TRBV5-1 and J usage is TRBJ1-1; D not certain. V was clipped by 2 bases and J by 3 bases, with 8 bases between them. Germline CDR1 and CDR2: SGHRS and YFSETQ. CDR3 length: 13 amino acids. CDR3 in amino acids: CASSFRRDTEAFF. CDR3 bases: TGCGCCAGCAGCTTTCGGAGGGACACTGAAGCTTTCTTT. Complete variable domain (other parts from reference TRBV5-1 and TRBJ1-1): KAGVTQTPRYLIKTRGQQVTLSCSPISGHRSVSWYQQTPGQGLQFLFEYFSETQRNKGNFPGRFSGRQFSNSRSEMNVSTLELGDSALYLCASSFRRDTEAFFGQGTRLTVV.